This TCR beta chain was identified in a study of spatial heterogeneity in lung cancer. MiXCR, applied by TCRdb to the 5' RACE reads, yields one record per CDR3 protein. The table includes tens of thousands of distinct CDR3 sequences, about 20% detected once. Time point described: sample taken at primary tumor resection. Tumor, nontumor lung or frozen PBMC supplied whole RNA that was sequenced unsorted. The length of the CDR3 is 12 residues. Losses at the gene ends were 6 bases for V and 8 bases for J; bases not matched to a gene: 5. The germline V gene encodes CDR1 LGHDT and CDR2 YNNKEL (reference sequence).

The material was PBMCs, obtained at surgery. This sequence originates from a male donor with early-stage non-small cell lung cancer. The chain combines TRBV3-1 with TRBJ2-3; TRBD2 aligns across 7 bases. CDR3: CASSGLEGTQYF. In DNA, the CDR3 is TGTGCCAGCAGTGGACTAGAAGGTACGCAGTATTTT.